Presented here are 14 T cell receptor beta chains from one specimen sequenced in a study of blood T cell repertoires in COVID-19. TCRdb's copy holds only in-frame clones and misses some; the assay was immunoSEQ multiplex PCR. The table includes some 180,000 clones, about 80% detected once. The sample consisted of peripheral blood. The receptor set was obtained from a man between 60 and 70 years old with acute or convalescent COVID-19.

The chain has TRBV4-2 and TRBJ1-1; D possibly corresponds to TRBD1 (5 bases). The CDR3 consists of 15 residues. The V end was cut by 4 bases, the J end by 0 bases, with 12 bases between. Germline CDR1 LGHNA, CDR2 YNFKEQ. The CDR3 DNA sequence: TGTGCCAGCAGCCCCCGGGGGGGGGTGAACACTGAAGCTTTCTTT. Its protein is CASSPRGGVNTEAFF.

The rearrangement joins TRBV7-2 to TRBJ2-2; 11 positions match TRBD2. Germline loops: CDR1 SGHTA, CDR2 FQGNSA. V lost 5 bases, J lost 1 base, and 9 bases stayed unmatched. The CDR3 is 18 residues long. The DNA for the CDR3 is TGTGCCAGCAGCCCACAGCCGGGACTAGCGGTGAACACCGGGGAGCTGTTTTTT. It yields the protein CASSPQPGLAVNTGELFF.

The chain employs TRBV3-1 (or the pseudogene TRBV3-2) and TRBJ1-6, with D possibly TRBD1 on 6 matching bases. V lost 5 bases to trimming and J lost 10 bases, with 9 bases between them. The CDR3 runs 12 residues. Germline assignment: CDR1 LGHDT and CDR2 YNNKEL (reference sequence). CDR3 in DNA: TGTGCCAGCAGCTTAGACAGGTCACCCCTCCACTTT. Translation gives CASSLDRSPLHF.

DNA of the CDR3: TGTGCCAGTGCCGGGACAGGGGGCTCTCAGCCCCAGCATTTT. It encodes CASAGTGGSQPQHF. The J gene is TRBJ1-5, the V gene TRBV19; the match to TRBD1 covers 12 bases. V lost 8 bases to trimming and J lost 6 bases; unmatched junction nucleotides: 5. CDR3 size: 14 residues. The V gene's germline CDR1 is LNHDA and CDR2 SQIVND (reference sequence).

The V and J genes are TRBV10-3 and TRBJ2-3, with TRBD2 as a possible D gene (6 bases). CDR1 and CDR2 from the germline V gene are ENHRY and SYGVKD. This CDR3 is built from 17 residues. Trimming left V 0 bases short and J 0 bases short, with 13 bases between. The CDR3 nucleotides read TGTGCCATCAGTGAGTCTGAGGCTAGCGTGAGCACAGATACGCAGTATTTT. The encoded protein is CAISESEASVSTDTQYF.

The CDR3 nucleotides read TGTGCCAGCAGCCTACCGACAGGGTCCTACGAGCAGTACTTC. It yields the protein CASSLPTGSYEQYF. V usage is TRBV6-1 and J usage is TRBJ2-7, with 7 nucleotides matching TRBD1. The CDR3 loop spans 14 amino acids. CDR1 and CDR2 (germline): MNHNS, SASEGT. Trimming at V came to 6 bases and at J to 1 base, leaving 6 bases not matched to a gene.

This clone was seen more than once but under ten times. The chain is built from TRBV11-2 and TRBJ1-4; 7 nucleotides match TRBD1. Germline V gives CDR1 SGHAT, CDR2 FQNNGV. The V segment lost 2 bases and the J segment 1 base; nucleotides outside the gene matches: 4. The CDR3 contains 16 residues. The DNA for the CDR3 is TGTGCCAGCAGCTTACCAGGGGGAGGAACTAATGAAAAACTGTTTTTT. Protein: CASSLPGGGTNEKLFF.

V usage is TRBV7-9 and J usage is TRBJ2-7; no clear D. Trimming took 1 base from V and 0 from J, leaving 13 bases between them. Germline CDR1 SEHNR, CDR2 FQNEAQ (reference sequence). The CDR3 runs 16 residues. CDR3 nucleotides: TGTGCCAGCAGCTTAGTTGGGCAGTCGAGCTCCTACGAGCAGTACTTC. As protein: CASSLVGQSSSYEQYF.

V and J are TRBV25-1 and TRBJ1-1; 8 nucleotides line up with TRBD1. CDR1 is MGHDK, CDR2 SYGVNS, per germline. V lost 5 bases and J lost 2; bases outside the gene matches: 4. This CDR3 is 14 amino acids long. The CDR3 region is CASSPTGGNTEAFF. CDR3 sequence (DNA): TGTGCCAGCAGTCCCACAGGGGGTAACACTGAAGCTTTCTTT.

In DNA form, the CDR3 reads TGTGCCAGCAGACCGGGAGAGCAGTTCTTC. It is translated as CASRPGEQFF. V gene TRBV5-8 combines with J gene TRBJ2-1; tentatively, D is TRBD2 (5 bases). Per germline, CDR1 SGHTS and CDR2 YDEGEE. The CDR3 length is 10 residues. The V and J ends lost 5 bases and 10 bases respectively, with 7 bases between them.

This CDR3 reads CAWSVAAGPQHF. As DNA, the CDR3 is TGTGCCTGGAGTGTCGCTGCGGGGCCCCAGCATTTT. This chain connects TRBV30 to TRBJ1-5, with D uncertain. The CDR3 length is 12 residues. Trimming shortened V by 0 bases and J by 9 bases, and 9 bases separated the two germline ends. CDR1 is GTSNPN and CDR2 is SVGIG in the germline V gene (reference sequence).

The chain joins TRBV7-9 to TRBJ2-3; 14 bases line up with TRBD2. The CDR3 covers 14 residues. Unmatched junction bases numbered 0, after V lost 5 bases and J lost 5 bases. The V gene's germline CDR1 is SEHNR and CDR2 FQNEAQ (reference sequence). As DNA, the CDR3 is TGTGCCAGCAGCGGGACTAGCGGGAGAGATACGCAGTATTTT. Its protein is CASSGTSGRDTQYF. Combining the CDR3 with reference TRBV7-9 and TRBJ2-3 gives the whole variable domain DTGVSQNPRHKITKRGQNVTFRCDPISEHNRLYWYRQTLGQGPEFLTYFQNEAQLEKSRLLSDRFSAERPKGSFSTLEIQRTEQGDSAMYLCASSGTSGRDTQYFGPGTRLTVL.

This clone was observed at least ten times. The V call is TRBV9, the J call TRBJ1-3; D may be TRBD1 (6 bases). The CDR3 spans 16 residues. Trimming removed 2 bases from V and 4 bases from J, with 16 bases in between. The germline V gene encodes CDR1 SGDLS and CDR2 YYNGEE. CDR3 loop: CASSVTGNAGGNTIYF. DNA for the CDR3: TGTGCCAGCAGCGTTACAGGGAATGCGGGCGGAAACACCATATATTTT.

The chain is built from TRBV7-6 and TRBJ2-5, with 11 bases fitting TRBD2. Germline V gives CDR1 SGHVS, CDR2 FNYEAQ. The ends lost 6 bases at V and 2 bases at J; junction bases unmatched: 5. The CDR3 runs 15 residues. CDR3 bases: TGTGCCAGCAGTTCCCTAGCGGGGGGACAAGAGACCCAGTACTTC. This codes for CASSSLAGGQETQYF.